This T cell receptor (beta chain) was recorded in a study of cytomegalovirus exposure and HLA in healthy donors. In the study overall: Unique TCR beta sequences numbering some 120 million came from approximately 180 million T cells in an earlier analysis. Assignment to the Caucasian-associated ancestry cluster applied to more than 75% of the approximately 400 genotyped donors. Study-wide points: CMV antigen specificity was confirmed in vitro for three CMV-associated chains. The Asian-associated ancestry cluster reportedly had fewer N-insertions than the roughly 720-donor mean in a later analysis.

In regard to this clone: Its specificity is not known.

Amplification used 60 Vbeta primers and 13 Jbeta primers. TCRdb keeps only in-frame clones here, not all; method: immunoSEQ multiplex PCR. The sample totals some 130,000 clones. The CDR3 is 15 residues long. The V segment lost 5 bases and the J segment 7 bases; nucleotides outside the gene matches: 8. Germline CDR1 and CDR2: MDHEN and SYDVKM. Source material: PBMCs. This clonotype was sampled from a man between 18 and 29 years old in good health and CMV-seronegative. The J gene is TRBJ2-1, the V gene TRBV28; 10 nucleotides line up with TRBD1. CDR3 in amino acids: CASSMGTGVENEQFF. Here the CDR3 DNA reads TGTGCCAGCAGTATGGGGACAGGGGTAGAGAATGAGCAGTTCTTC. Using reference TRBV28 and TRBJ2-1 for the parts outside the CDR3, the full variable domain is DVKVTQSSRYLVKRTGEKVFLECVQDMDHENMFWYRQDPGLGLRLIYFSYDVKMKEKGDIPEGYSVSREKKERFSLILESASTNQTSMYLCASSMGTGVENEQFFGPGTRLTVL.